The present T cell receptor beta chain was sequenced within a study of metastatic and nonmetastatic thyroid tumors. Per the original data handling: The distant-metastasis classifier for papillary thyroid cancer was built from CDR3 differences across clinicopathological groups. TCRdb recomputed clones from the PCR reads via MiXCR. What appears here as the V and J calls and clone size reflects TCRdb's work, not the paper's. The table includes tens of thousands of clones, around 28% detected once. The CDR3 covers 11 residues. Germline assignment: CDR1 DFQATT and CDR2 SNEGSKA (reference sequence). V lost 6 bases to trimming and J lost 6 bases, with 12 bases between them. Thyroid surgery was preceded by no treatment in any patient.

Sequences were obtained from blood. This TCR was recovered from a male donor with papillary thyroid cancer or a benign thyroid nodule (not recorded which). Some clones in this sample may be carry-over from other donors' samples. This chain joins TRBV20-1 and TRBJ2-7; D gene uncertain. CDR3 DNA: TGCAGTGCAAGGACCGGGCGCGAGCAGTACTTC. Translating gives CSARTGREQYF.